The 32 T cell receptor beta chains listed next were all sequenced from one sample in a study of T cells in Graves' hyperthyroidism and ophthalmopathy. RNA transcripts were the template for amplifying TCR beta CDR3 regions. The HTBI set primed first-round TCR CDR3 RT-PCR. TCRdb re-analysed the multiplex PCR reads in MiXCR, keeping a single row per CDR3 protein. This repertoire shows about 280,000 distinct CDR3 sequences, less than 30% found once; its top ten account for approximately 30%. The sample comprised blood. These receptors were collected from a man aged 35 to 55 with Graves' hyperthyroidism that later progressed to Graves' ophthalmopathy.

In this sample, this clonotype turned up many times. V usage is TRBV7-3 and J usage is TRBJ2-4, with 8 bases fitting TRBD2. The CDR3 covers 21 residues. Losses at the gene ends were 1 base for V and 3 bases for J; bases not matched to a gene: 20. Germline CDR1 SGHTA, CDR2 FQGTGA. Here the CDR3 DNA reads TGTGCCAGCAGCTTAAAATCTAGCGGGCATATTTCGGTGCGTGACAAAAACATTCAGTACTTC. Encoded protein: CASSLKSSGHISVRDKNIQYF.

The sample holds many counts of this clonotype. The chain carries TRBV3-1 and TRBJ1-2; D call uncertain. Trimming pared 4 bases from V and 3 bases from J, leaving 6 bases between. The CDR3 extends over 12 amino acids. Per germline, CDR1 LGHDT and CDR2 YNNKEL (reference sequence). The CDR3 loop reads CASSLADYGYTF. The CDR3 coding sequence is TGTGCCAGCAGCCTCGCGGACTATGGCTACACCTTC.

This clonotype has a count of ten or more. The chain links TRBV29-1 to TRBJ1-2, with 7 bases fitting TRBD1. CDR1 is SQVTM and CDR2 is ANQGSEA in the germline V gene. V was pared by 5 bases and J by 6 bases, with 9 bases of the junction left unmatched. CDR3 length: 13 residues. CDR3 sequence reads: CSVSGGALDGYTF. As DNA, the CDR3 is TGCAGCGTTTCAGGGGGAGCTTTGGATGGCTACACCTTC.

This clonotype has a count of ten or more. The chain has TRBV7-9 and TRBJ2-7; 11 positions agree with TRBD2. There are 14 residues in the CDR3. V was clipped by 8 bases and J by 3 bases; unmatched bases: 6. Germline-derived CDR1 and CDR2 are SEHNR and FQNEAQ (reference sequence). The DNA of the CDR3 is TGTGCCAGCGGTCTAGCGGGGGGAATCTACGAGCAGTACTTC. Translation: CASGLAGGIYEQYF. The complete variable domain, with remaining parts taken from reference TRBV7-9 and TRBJ2-7, reads DTGVSQNPRHKITKRGQNVTFRCDPISEHNRLYWYRQTLGQGPEFLTYFQNEAQLEKSRLLSDRFSAERPKGSFSTLEIQRTEQGDSAMYLCASGLAGGIYEQYFGPGTRLTVT.

With respect to this clonotype: This CDR3 fails to terminate in the conserved phenylalanine or tryptophan, so it likely reflects a read error. The V call is TRBV7-8, the J call TRBJ2-5, with TRBD2 identical over 7 bases. Unmatched junction bases numbered 2, after V lost 0 bases and J lost 1 base. CDR1 is SGHVS and CDR2 is FQNEAQ in the germline V gene. CDR3 length equals 15 residues. CDR3 in DNA: TGTGCCAGCAGCTTAGCGAGCGGGGTCCAAGAGACCCAGTACCTC. Its translation is CASSLASGVQETQYL.

This clonotype was seen only a few times. This chain connects TRBV28 to TRBJ1-5; D is uncertain. V shed 3 bases and J shed 0 bases, with 6 bases lying between them. CDR1 is MDHEN and CDR2 is SYDVKM in the germline V gene. There are 14 residues in the CDR3. CDR3 sequence: CASSLGFSNQPQHF. CDR3 in DNA: TGTGCCAGCAGTTTGGGTTTTAGCAATCAGCCCCAGCATTTT.

This clonotype was detected a few times. This chain connects TRBV6-2 or TRBV6-3 to TRBJ1-1; no firm D call. The CDR3 length is 14 residues. Trimming took off 1 base at V and 0 bases at J, with 6 bases between the two ends. Germline assignment: CDR1 MNHEY and CDR2 SVGEGT. The CDR3 sequence: CASSYLGLNTEAFF. As DNA, the CDR3 is TGTGCCAGCAGTTACTTGGGGTTGAACACTGAAGCTTTCTTT.

This clonotype was detected ten times or more. The chain joins TRBV27 to TRBJ1-6; D is perhaps TRBD1 (5 bases). This CDR3 is built from 15 residues. The germline V and J ends were trimmed by 10 bases and 0 bases, with 13 bases remaining between them. Germline loops: CDR1 MNHEY, CDR2 SMNVEV (reference sequence). This CDR3 reads CATIRQFSYNSPLHF. CDR3 sequence (DNA): TGTGCCACAATTCGACAGTTCTCCTATAATTCACCCCTCCACTTT.

The chain joins TRBV12-3 or TRBV12-4 to TRBJ2-5, with TRBD1 identical over 7 bases. The CDR3 is made up of 14 amino acids. V trimming: 6 bases; J trimming: 5 bases; junction bases outside the gene matches: 9. The CDR3 DNA follows: TGTGCCAGCAGCTTGGGACAGCAAATGGAGACCCAGTACTTC. It encodes CASSLGQQMETQYF.

This clonotype was counted between two and nine times. V and J are TRBV11-2 and TRBJ2-1, with no clear D. Trimming cost V 2 bases and J 3 bases, with 8 bases left between them. The germline gives CDR1 SGHAT, CDR2 FQNNGV. The CDR3 is 14 amino acids. DNA of the CDR3: TGTGCCAGCAGCTTAAATTGGGGCTACAATGAGCAGTTCTTC. Protein sequence: CASSLNWGYNEQFF.

This clonotype was seen repeatedly, ten times or more. This chain links TRBV10-3 with TRBJ2-7; D perhaps matches TRBD1 (5 bases). With 4 bases removed from V and 6 bases from J, the gap between germline ends came to 13 bases. CDR1 is ENHRY and CDR2 is SYGVKD in the germline V gene. The CDR3 contains 13 residues. The CDR3 bases are TGTGCCATCAGTGGGGGCGCGGAGTCCGAGCAGTACTTC. Its protein product is CAISGGAESEQYF.

This clonotype was counted ten times or more. This chain joins TRBV19 and TRBJ1-1, with 8 bases aligning to TRBD1. V lost 2 bases to trimming and J lost 0 bases; unmatched junction nucleotides: 5. There are 16 residues in the CDR3. Germline CDR1 reads LNHDA; CDR2 reads SQIVND (reference sequence). CDR3 coding DNA: TGTGCCAGTAGTATAACCCCGGACAGGGTGAACACTGAAGCTTTCTTT. Translation: CASSITPDRVNTEAFF. Drawing the rest from reference TRBV19 and TRBJ1-1, the complete variable domain is DGGITQSPKYLFRKEGQNVTLSCEQNLNHDAMYWYRQDPGQGLRLIYYSQIVNDFQKGDIAEGYSVSREKKESFPLTVTSAQKNPTAFYLCASSITPDRVNTEAFFGQGTRLTVV.

This clonotype was observed at least ten times. V is TRBV19 and J is TRBJ2-5, with D possibly being TRBD1 (5 bases). CDR3 length: 13 amino acids. V lost 3 bases, J lost 4 bases, and 9 bases lay in between. Per the germline V gene, CDR1 is LNHDA and CDR2 is SQIVND (reference sequence). The CDR3 sequence: CASSMFQGETQYF. In DNA, the CDR3 is TGTGCCAGTAGTATGTTTCAGGGAGAGACCCAGTACTTC.

This clonotype was counted ten times or more. The gene calls are TRBV28 and TRBJ1-5, with D tentatively TRBD1 (5 bases). The CDR3 runs 14 residues. Germline lookup yields CDR1 MDHEN and CDR2 SYDVKM. V was cut by 1 base and J by 7 bases, with 11 bases left in between. The CDR3 nucleotides are TGTGCCAGCAGTTTATCCAGGGCGCCGCAGCCCCAGCATTTT. This codes for CASSLSRAPQPQHF.

This clonotype was found many times. The genes are TRBV20-1 and TRBJ1-2; unclear D gene. The V gene lost 1 base and the J gene lost 6 bases, with 15 bases spanning the gap. The CDR3 runs to 14 residues. Per the germline V gene, CDR1 is DFQATT and CDR2 is SNEGSKA (reference sequence). In nucleotides, the CDR3 is TGCAGTGCTAGAGGTCCACGGGCGAATGATGGCTACACCTTC. Amino acids: CSARGPRANDGYTF.

This clonotype was counted many times. The chain couples TRBV6-5 to TRBJ1-2, with D perhaps TRBD1 (5 bases). V was trimmed by 9 bases and J by 7 bases, leaving 18 bases between them. This CDR3 spans 13 amino acids. CDR1 MNHEY and CDR2 SVGAGI come from the germline V gene. CDR3: CASKTIREGGYTF. CDR3 sequence (DNA): TGTGCCAGTAAAACGATCAGGGAAGGTGGCTACACCTTC.

This clonotype was found many times. The chain joins TRBV6-2 or TRBV6-3 to TRBJ2-3; D ambiguous. V was shortened by 4 bases and J by 3 bases, with 14 bases between the two germline ends. Germline V gene data show CDR1 as MNHEY and CDR2 as SVGEGT. The CDR3 has 15 residues. The CDR3 protein is CASSWPAATTDTQYF. The CDR3 DNA is TGTGCCAGCAGTTGGCCCGCAGCGACTACAGATACGCAGTATTTT.

This clonotype came up many times. The chain recombines TRBV20-1 with TRBJ1-2; TRBD1 matches at 7 bases. This CDR3 comprises 13 residues. Germline CDR1 and CDR2: DFQATT and SNEGSKA (reference sequence). Losses at the gene ends were 6 bases for V and 4 bases for J; bases not matched to a gene: 8. CDR3 DNA sequence: TGCAGTGCCCGGGACAGCGGGTTCTATGGCTACACCTTC. Amino acid sequence: CSARDSGFYGYTF.

This clonotype was found many times. This rearrangement joins TRBV7-6 to TRBJ2-7; D perhaps matches TRBD2 (7 bases). CDR3 size: 15 residues. Trimming cost V 4 bases and J 2 bases, with 15 bases left between them. Germline V gene lookup returns CDR1 SGHVS and CDR2 FNYEAQ. The chain's CDR3 is CASSSEGGAAYEQYF. CDR3 sequence (DNA): TGTGCCAGCAGCTCTGAAGGGGGGGCAGCCTACGAGCAGTACTTC.

The rearrangement joins TRBV20-1 to TRBJ2-5; TRBD2 agrees at 10 bases. V lost 5 bases to trimming and J lost 5 bases; unmatched junction nucleotides: 11. The CDR3 length is 15 residues. Germline V gene data show CDR1 as DFQATT and CDR2 as SNEGSKA (reference sequence). Written as DNA, the CDR3 is TGCAGTGCTTCAGCGGGAGGGCCCTCTTTGGAGACCCAGTACTTC. This codes for CSASAGGPSLETQYF.

This clonotype showed up many times. This chain connects TRBV6-2 or TRBV6-3 to TRBJ1-2; 10 positions match TRBD1. V lost 5 bases, J lost 7 bases, and 13 bases stayed unmatched. Germline CDR1 reads MNHEY; CDR2 reads SVGEGT. The CDR3 extends over 16 amino acids. The CDR3 here is CASSKPLGQGISGYTF. The DNA for the CDR3 is TGTGCCAGCAGTAAGCCGTTGGGACAGGGGATTTCTGGCTACACCTTC.

This clonotype was detected many times. The rearrangement joins TRBV6-5 to TRBJ1-2, with D possibly TRBD1 on 6 matching bases. With 0 bases removed from V and 0 bases from J, the gap between germline ends came to 8 bases. The CDR3 runs 15 residues. Germline V gives CDR1 MNHEY, CDR2 SVGAGI. In DNA, the CDR3 is TGTGCCAGCAGTTACTCAGGGGGAACTAACTATGGCTACACCTTC. It specifies CASSYSGGTNYGYTF.

This clonotype appeared many times. This chain connects TRBV20-1 to TRBJ2-3; D is unclear. Deletions cut 0 bases from V and 6 bases from J, with 13 bases between. The CDR3 sequence is 14 residues long. Germline CDR1 DFQATT, CDR2 SNEGSKA (reference sequence). Here the CDR3 DNA reads TGCAGTGCTAGAGACCCCCTTGGAGTGGATACGCAGTATTTT. The encoded protein is CSARDPLGVDTQYF.

The CDR3 loop is CASSPHSGNYGYTF. The CDR3, as DNA: TGTGCCAGCAGTCCCCACTCAGGGAACTATGGCTACACCTTC. The gene calls are TRBV12-3 or TRBV12-4 and TRBJ1-2; perhaps TRBD1 as D (5 bases). There are 14 residues in the CDR3. V was shortened by 5 bases and J by 2 bases, with 12 bases between the two germline ends.

This clonotype was seen at least ten times. The chain has TRBV6-2 or TRBV6-3 and TRBJ2-2; a possible D gene is TRBD2 (6 bases). From germline, CDR1 is MNHEY and CDR2 SVGEGT. The CDR3 runs to 19 residues. The V gene lost 5 bases and the J gene lost 0 bases, with 22 bases spanning the gap. CDR3 sequence (DNA): TGTGCCAGCAGTCCACTTAGCGGACCTATTCCCGCGAACACCGGGGAGCTGTTTTTT. Encoded protein: CASSPLSGPIPANTGELFF.

This clonotype occurred many times. V usage is TRBV7-2 and J usage is TRBJ1-2; no clear D gene. V gave up 1 base and J gave up 4 bases, with 16 bases separating them. The CDR3 sequence is 16 residues long. The germline CDR1 and CDR2 sequences are SGHTA and FQGNSA. Here the CDR3 DNA reads TGTGCCAGCAGCTTAGTTTTGGGCTCGAGGAGCTATGGCTACACCTTC. Protein sequence: CASSLVLGSRSYGYTF.

The rearrangement links TRBV6-2 or TRBV6-3 to TRBJ1-1, with D possibly TRBD1 on 6 matching bases. CDR1 and CDR2 (germline): MNHEY, SVGEGT. Deletions cut 4 bases from V and 0 bases from J, with 21 bases between. The CDR3 extends over 18 amino acids. CDR3 sequence reads: CASSSPSLQGGMNTEAFF. The CDR3, as DNA: TGTGCCAGCAGTTCCCCTTCTTTACAGGGTGGGATGAACACTGAAGCTTTCTTT.

This clonotype was counted many times. The chain recombines TRBV7-3 with TRBJ2-1; 12 positions agree with TRBD2. After removal of 8 bases from V and 10 bases from J, the junction contained 9 bases not matched to a gene. The CDR3 extends over 14 amino acids. Germline V lookup: CDR1 SGHTA, CDR2 FQGTGA. In DNA form, the CDR3 reads TGTGCCAGCTCTGCTAGCGGGAGGGCCGGGGAGCAGTTCTTC. This codes for CASSASGRAGEQFF.

This clonotype showed up just a few times. A much larger clone sits a single nucleotide away, making a read error possible. This chain connects TRBV19 to TRBJ2-7; no definite D call. This CDR3 region has 17 residues. CDR1 LNHDA and CDR2 SQIVND come from the germline V gene (reference sequence). V gave up 2 bases and J gave up 2 bases, with 19 bases separating them. The chain's CDR3 is CASSIPPPIWSPYEQYF. The DNA for the CDR3 is TGTGCCAGTAGTATACCCCCTCCGATATGGAGCCCCTACGAGCAGTACTTC.

This clonotype was seen many times. The V gene is TRBV12-3 or TRBV12-4, the J gene TRBJ2-5; D unresolved. The V end was cut by 2 bases, the J end by 3 bases, with 4 bases between. This CDR3 has 12 amino acids. The CDR3 region is CASSLPKETQYF. CDR3 nucleotide sequence: TGTGCCAGCAGTTTACCGAAAGAGACCCAGTACTTC.

This clonotype came up many times. The rearrangement links TRBV6-4 to TRBJ2-5; 12 bases align to TRBD2. The germline V gene encodes CDR1 MRHNA and CDR2 SNTAGT. V lost 6 bases to trimming and J lost 4 bases; unmatched junction nucleotides: 15. CDR3 length: 18 amino acids. The CDR3 region has the DNA TGTGCCAGCAGGGACCGATGGACTAGCGGGGTTAGGAGAGAGACCCAGTACTTC. Amino acids: CASRDRWTSGVRRETQYF.

This clonotype was counted a few times. The chain uses TRBV12-3 or TRBV12-4 and TRBJ1-1; no clear D. The CDR3 has 14 residues. The ends were cut back, 5 bases at V and 0 bases at J, with 10 bases in the middle. The CDR3 DNA reads as TGTGCCAGCAGTAAGACCGCCATGAACACTGAAGCTTTCTTT. Protein sequence: CASSKTAMNTEAFF.